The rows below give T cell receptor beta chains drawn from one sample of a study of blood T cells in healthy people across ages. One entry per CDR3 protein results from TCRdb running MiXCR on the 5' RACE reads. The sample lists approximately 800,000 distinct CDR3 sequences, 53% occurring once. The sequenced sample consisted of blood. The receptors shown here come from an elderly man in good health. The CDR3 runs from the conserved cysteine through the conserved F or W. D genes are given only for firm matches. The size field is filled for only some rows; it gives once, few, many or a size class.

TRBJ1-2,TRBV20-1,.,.,TGCAGTGCTAGAGCAGGGGCGAACTATGACTACACCTTC,CSARAGANYDYTF
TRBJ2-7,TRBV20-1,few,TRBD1,TGCAGTGCTAGCTTACAGGGGACCTCCTACGAGCAGTACTTC,CSASLQGTSYEQYF
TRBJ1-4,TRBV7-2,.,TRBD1,TGTGCCAGCAGCTTAGGGTCCGGGACAGGACTGTTTTTT,CASSLGSGTGLFF
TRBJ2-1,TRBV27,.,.,TGTGCCAGCACCAACAGGGGGGGTGAGCAGTTCTTC,CASTNRGGEQFF
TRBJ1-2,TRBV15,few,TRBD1,TGTGCCACCAGCAGTACCGGGACAGCTAACTATGGCTACACCTTC,CATSSTGTANYGYTF
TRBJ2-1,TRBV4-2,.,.,TGTGCCAGCAGCCTAGACACTACCTACAATGAGCAGTTCTTC,CASSLDTTYNEQFF
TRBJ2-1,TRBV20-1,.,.,TGCAGTGCTAGAGGGAGCGGATCGAGCTCCTACAATGAGCAGTTCTTC,CSARGSGSSSYNEQFF
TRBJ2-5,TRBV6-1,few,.,TGTGCCAGCAGTGATGGACAAATATGGACCCAGTACTTC,CASSDGQIWTQYF
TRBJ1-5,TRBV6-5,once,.,TGTGCCAGCAGAGAGGATCGTATTCAGCCCCAGCATTTT,CASREDRIQPQHF
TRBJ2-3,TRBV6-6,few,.,TGTGCCAGCAGTGACACGAAGGGGGGACGCGGATACGCGTATTTT,CASSDTKGGRGYAYF
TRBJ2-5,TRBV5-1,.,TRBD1,TGCGCCAGCAGCCCGACGGGACAGGGACAGGAGACCCAGTACTTC,CASSPTGQGQETQYF
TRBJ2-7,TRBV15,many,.,TGTGCCATACTAGGGAGAGGGAACTACGAGCAGTACTTC,CAILGRGNYEQYF
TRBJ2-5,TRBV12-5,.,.,TGTGCTAGTGGCCGTTCTAGGGAAGAGACCCAGTACTTC,CASGRSREETQYF
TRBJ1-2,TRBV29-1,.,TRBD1,TGCAGCGTCGCGACAGGGGTGGCCCATGGCTACACCTTC,CSVATGVAHGYTF
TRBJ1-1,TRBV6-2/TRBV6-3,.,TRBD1,TGTGCCAGCAGTCTCCGGGACAGGGGCATAAAGAACACTGAAGCTTTCTTT,CASSLRDRGIKNTEAFF
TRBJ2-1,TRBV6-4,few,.,TGTGCCAGCAGTGACTCAGGAGGAGTCTATGAGCAGTTCTTC,CASSDSGGVYEQFF
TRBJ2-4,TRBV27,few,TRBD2,TGTGCCAGCAGTTCCAACAGACTAGCGGTAGCCAAAAACATTCAGTACTTC,CASSSNRLAVAKNIQYF
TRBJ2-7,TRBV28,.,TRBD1,TGTGCCAGCAGTCTATCCCCGGGACAGCTTAACAATGAGCAGTACTTC,CASSLSPGQLNNEQYF
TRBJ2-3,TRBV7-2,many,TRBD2,TGTGCCAGCAGCTCCATATCCGGCGGGAGTGGTCACAGATACGCGTATTTT,CASSSISGGSGHRYAYF
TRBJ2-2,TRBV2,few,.,TGTGCCAGCAGTGAATCGGAGGAGCTGTTTTTT,CASSESEELFF
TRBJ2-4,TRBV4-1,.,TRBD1,TGCGCCAGCAGCCAAGGAATCCGGGACAGCAAAAACATTCAGTACTTC,CASSQGIRDSKNIQYF
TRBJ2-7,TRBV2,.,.,TGTGCCAGCAGTGAACGATGGCCATACAATGAGCAGTACTTC,CASSERWPYNEQYF
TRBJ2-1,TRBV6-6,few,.,TGTGCCAGCAGGGTGGGGCCCTACAATGAGCAGTTCTTC,CASRVGPYNEQFF
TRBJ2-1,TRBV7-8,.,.,TGTGCCAGCAGCTTAGGCGGTGGAGACAGTAGGGATGAGCAGTTCTTC,CASSLGGGDSRDEQFF
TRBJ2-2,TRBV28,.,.,TGTGCCAGCAGTAATGCCGGTGGGACAGGGGAGCTGTTTTTT,CASSNAGGTGELFF